This TCR beta chain came from a study of T cell responses to AZD1222 COVID-19 vaccine. Study-wide findings and caveats: The donor cohort was predominantly white British with a female majority, and clonal diversity may have been underestimated. Repertoires were sampled only after the peak T cell response.

As concerns this clone: What it binds is not known.

Losses at the gene ends were 0 bases for V and 9 bases for J; bases not matched to a gene: 4. The CDR3 consists of 15 residues. Germline-derived CDR1 and CDR2 are MGHRA and YSYEKL. Sequenced by immunoSEQ multiplex PCR; TCRdb stores in-frame clones only, minus some. The sample records 200,000 to 250,000 clones, about 94% being singletons. The chain joins TRBV4-1 to TRBJ1-6; TRBD1 aligns across 8 bases. The TCR comes from an adult who received the MenACWY meningococcal vaccine as a control. This material consisted of peripheral blood, taken 28 days after the second dose of the MenACWY control vaccine. The CDR3 loop is CASSQEGQGASPLHF. The CDR3 nucleotides read TGCGCCAGCAGCCAAGAAGGCCAGGGGGCTTCACCCCTCCACTTT.